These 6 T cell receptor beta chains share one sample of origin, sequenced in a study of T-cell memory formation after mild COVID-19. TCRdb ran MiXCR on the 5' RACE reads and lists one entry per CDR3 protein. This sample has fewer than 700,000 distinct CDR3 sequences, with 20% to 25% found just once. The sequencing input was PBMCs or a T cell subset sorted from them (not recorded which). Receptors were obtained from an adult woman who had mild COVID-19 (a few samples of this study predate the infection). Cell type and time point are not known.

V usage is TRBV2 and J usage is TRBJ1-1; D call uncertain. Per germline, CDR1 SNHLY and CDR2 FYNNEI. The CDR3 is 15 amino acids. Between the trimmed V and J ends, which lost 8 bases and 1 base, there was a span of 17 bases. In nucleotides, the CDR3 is TGTGCCAGCTCCCTCGGTTTCGGGAGGAACACTGAAGCTTTCTTT. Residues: CASSLGFGRNTEAFF. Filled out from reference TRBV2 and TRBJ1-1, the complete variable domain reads EPEVTQTPSHQVTQMGQEVILRCVPISNHLYFYWYRQILGQKVEFLVSFYNNEISEKSEIFDDQFSVERPDGSNFTLKIRSTKLEDSAMYFCASSLGFGRNTEAFFGQGTRLTVV.

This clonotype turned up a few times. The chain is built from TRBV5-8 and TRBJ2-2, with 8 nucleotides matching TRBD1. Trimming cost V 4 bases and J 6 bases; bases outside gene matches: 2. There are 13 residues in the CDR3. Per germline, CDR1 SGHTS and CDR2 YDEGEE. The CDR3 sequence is CASSVRGPGELFF. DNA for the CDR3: TGTGCCAGCAGCGTCAGGGGGCCCGGGGAGCTGTTTTTT.

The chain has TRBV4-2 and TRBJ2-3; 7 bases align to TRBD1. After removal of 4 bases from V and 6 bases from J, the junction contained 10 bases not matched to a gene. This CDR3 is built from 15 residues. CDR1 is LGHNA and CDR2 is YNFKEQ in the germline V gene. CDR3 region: CASSPSSRGLDTQYF. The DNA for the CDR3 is TGTGCCAGCAGCCCATCTTCTAGGGGGCTGGATACGCAGTATTTT.

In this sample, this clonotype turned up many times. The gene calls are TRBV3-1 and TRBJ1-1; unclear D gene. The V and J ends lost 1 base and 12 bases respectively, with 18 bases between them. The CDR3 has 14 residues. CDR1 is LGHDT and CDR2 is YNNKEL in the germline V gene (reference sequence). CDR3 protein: CASSQVSTDPWSFF. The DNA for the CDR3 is TGTGCCAGCAGCCAAGTTTCTACAGACCCTTGGTCTTTCTTT.

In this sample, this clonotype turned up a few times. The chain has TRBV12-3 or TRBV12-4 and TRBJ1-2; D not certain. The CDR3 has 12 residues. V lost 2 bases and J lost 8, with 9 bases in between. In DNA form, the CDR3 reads TGTGCCAGCAGTTTAAGGACCTACGGCTACACCTTC. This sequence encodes CASSLRTYGYTF.

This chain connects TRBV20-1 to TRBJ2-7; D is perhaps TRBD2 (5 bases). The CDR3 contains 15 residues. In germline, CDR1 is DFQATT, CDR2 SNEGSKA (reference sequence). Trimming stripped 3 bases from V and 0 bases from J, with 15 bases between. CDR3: CSASRVPGSSYEQYF. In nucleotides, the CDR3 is TGCAGTGCTAGTCGGGTTCCGGGGAGCTCCTACGAGCAGTACTTC.